This TCR beta chain was found in a study of T cell changes during pregnancy in multiple sclerosis. The length of the CDR3 is 15 residues. After removal of 2 bases from V and 4 bases from J, the junction contained 4 bases not matched to a gene. The V gene's germline CDR1 is SGHVS and CDR2 FNYEAQ. Libraries were prepared by immunoSEQ multiplex PCR; TCRdb keeps only in-frame clonotypes and omits some of them. The sample includes 15,000 to 25,000 clones, nearly 90% of them seen just once. This sample comprised CD8+ T cells from peripheral blood mononuclear cells, obtained in the second trimester of pregnancy. The source is a female donor in good health, enrolled as a control in a pregnancy study. The chain couples TRBV7-6 to TRBJ2-5; 10 nucleotides line up with TRBD2. CDR3 residues: CASSLSGGGGETQYF. The CDR3, as DNA: TGTGCCAGCAGCTTAAGCGGGGGGGGAGGAGAGACCCAGTACTTC.